This is a list of T cell receptor beta chains from one sample in a study of CD8+CD57+ T cells in acquired aplastic anemia. TCRdb reprocessed the reads with MiXCR, giving one entry per CDR3 protein. The sample has around 430,000 distinct CDR3 sequences, under 40% seen once. The sample was sorted CD4+, CD8+, or CD8+CD57+ T cells (not recorded which) from PBMCs. These receptors came from a human donor with aplastic anemia. Each CDR3 is given with its conserved first and last residue. A D gene is named only where the DNA matches it firmly. Not every row has a clone size; where given, it reads once, few, many or a size class.

V	J	D	size	DNA	CDR3
TRBV5-6	TRBJ1-6	NA	many	TGTGCCAGCAGCCAGACAGGAGATAATTCACCCCTCCACTTT	CASSQTGDNSPLHF
TRBV5-1	TRBJ2-3	TRBD2	few	TGCGCCAGCAGAGAGACTAGCGGGGGGGCTACGCAGTATTTT	CASRETSGGATQYF
TRBV2	TRBJ1-1	TRBD1	NA	TGTGCCAGCAGTAGGACAGGGGGGCACACTGAAGCTTTCTTT	CASSRTGGHTEAFF
TRBV6-1	TRBJ2-7	TRBD1	few	TGTGCCAGTCGGACAGGGGGCGGGAGGTACGAGCAGTACTTC	CASRTGGGRYEQYF
TRBV20-1	TRBJ1-2	NA	NA	TGCAGTGCTAGCGGAACCGGGACTTGGGATATCTATGGCTACACCTTC	CSASGTGTWDIYGYTF
TRBV7-2	TRBJ2-7	NA	many	TGTGCCAGCAGCTGGACAGTTTCCTACGAGCAGTACTTC	CASSWTVSYEQYF
TRBV5-5	TRBJ2-3	TRBD1	NA	TGTGCCAGCAGCTCCGGGACAGGGGGCGCAGATACGCAGTATTTT	CASSSGTGGADTQYF
TRBV10-3	TRBJ1-1	NA	NA	TGTGCCATCGGTACACAGGGAGGTGCTGAAGCTTTCTTT	CAIGTQGGAEAFF
TRBV20-1	TRBJ2-3	NA	many	TGCAGTGCTAGTCGGGGGCAAACCCTCTTGCGGTATTTT	CSASRGQTLLRYF
TRBV20-1	TRBJ1-5	NA	few	TGCAGTGCTAGACCGGGCAGGGGTGGCAATCAGCCCCAGCATTTT	CSARPGRGGNQPQHF
TRBV7-2	TRBJ1-4	TRBD1	NA	TGTGCCAGTAGCCCCAGACAGGGACGGGGTGAAAAACTGTTTTTT	CASSPRQGRGEKLFF
TRBV9	TRBJ2-1	NA	few	TGTGCCAGCAGCGTCAATACGCCAGACGGGAATGAGCAGTTCTTC	CASSVNTPDGNEQFF
TRBV10-3	TRBJ1-5	NA	few	TGTGCCATCAGTGAGTCGCGGGGCAATCAGCCCCAGCATTTT	CAISESRGNQPQHF
TRBV27	TRBJ1-1	NA	NA	TGTGCCAGCCAATTCGTCGACACTGAAGCTTTCTTT	CASQFVDTEAFF